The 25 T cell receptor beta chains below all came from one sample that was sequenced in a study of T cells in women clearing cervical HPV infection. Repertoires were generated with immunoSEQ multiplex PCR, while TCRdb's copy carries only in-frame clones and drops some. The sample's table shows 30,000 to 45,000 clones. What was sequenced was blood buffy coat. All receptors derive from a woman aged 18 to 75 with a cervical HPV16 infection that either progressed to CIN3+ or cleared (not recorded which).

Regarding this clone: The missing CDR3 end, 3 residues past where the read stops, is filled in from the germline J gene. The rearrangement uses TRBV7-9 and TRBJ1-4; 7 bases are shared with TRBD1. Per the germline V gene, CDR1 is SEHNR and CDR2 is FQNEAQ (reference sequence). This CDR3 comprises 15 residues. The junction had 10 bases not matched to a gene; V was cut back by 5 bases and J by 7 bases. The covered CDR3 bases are TGTGCCAGCAGCACTGGACAGGCCCCAACTGAAAAA. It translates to CASSTGQAPTEK. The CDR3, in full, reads CASSTGQAPTEKLFF.

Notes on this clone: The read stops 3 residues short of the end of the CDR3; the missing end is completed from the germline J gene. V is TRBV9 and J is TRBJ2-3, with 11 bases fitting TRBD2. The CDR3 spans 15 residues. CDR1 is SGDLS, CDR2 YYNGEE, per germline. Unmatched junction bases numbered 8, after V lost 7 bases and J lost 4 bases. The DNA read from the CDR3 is TGTGCCAGCGCCCTAGCGGGGGGCGGCGCAGATACG. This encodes CASALAGGGADT. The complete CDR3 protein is CASALAGGGADTQYF.

Partial CDR3 DNA: TGTGCCAGCAGAGCCCAGGACAGGGTGGACACTGAA. Amino acid sequence: CASRAQDRVDTE. Given in full, the CDR3 is CASRAQDRVDTEAFF. The rearrangement joins TRBV2 to TRBJ1-1; 8 bases are shared with TRBD1. The CDR3 goes on 3 residues after the read ends, and that part is filled in from the germline J gene. J gave up 3 bases and V 6 bases, and 9 bases lay outside the gene matches. The CDR3 covers 15 residues. The germline V gene encodes CDR1 SNHLY and CDR2 FYNNEI. Full variable domain (missing parts from reference TRBV2 and TRBJ1-1): EPEVTQTPSHQVTQMGQEVILRCVPISNHLYFYWYRQILGQKVEFLVSFYNNEISEKSEIFDDQFSVERPDGSNFTLKIRSTKLEDSAMYFCASRAQDRVDTEAFFGQGTRLTVV.

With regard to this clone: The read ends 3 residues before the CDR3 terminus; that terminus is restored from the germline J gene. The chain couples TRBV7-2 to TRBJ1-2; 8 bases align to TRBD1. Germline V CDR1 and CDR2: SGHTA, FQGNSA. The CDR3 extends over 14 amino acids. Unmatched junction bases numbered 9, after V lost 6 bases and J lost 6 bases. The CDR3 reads CASRLQGAADGYTF. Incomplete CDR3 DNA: TGTGCCAGCAGACTTCAGGGGGCGGCCGATGGC.

The CDR3 here is CASSFWQGDNSPLHF. The CDR3 bases that were read are TGTGCCAGCAGCTTTTGGCAGGGAGATAATTCACCC. This rearrangement joins TRBV7-2 to TRBJ1-6, with D possibly TRBD1 on 5 matching bases. The read finishes 3 residues shy of the CDR3 end, and the germline J gene is used to complete it. Per germline, CDR1 SGHTA and CDR2 FQGNSA. This CDR3 is 15 amino acids long. Trimming took 3 bases from V and 5 from J, leaving 11 bases between them. Based on the CDR3 plus reference TRBV7-2 and TRBJ1-6, the full variable domain is GAGVSQSPSNKVTEKGKDVELRCDPISGHTALYWYRQSLGQGLEFLIYFQGNSAPDKSGLPSDRFSAERTGGSVSTLTIQRTQQEDSAVYLCASSFWQGDNSPLHFGNGTRLTVT.

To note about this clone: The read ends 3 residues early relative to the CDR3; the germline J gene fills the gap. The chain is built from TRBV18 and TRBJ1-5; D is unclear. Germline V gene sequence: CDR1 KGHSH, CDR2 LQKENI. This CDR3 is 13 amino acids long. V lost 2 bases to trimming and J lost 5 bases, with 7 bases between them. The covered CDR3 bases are TGTGCCAGCTCACCAACGTCAGATCAGCCC. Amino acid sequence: CASSPTSDQP. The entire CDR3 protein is CASSPTSDQPQHF.

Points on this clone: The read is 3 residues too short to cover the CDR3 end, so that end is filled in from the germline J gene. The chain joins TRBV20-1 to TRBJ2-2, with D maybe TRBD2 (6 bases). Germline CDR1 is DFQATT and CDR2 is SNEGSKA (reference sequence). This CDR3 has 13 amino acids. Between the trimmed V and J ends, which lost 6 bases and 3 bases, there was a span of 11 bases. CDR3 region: CSAVTRYTGELFF. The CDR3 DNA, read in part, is TGCAGTGCGGTGACTAGATACACCGGGGAG.

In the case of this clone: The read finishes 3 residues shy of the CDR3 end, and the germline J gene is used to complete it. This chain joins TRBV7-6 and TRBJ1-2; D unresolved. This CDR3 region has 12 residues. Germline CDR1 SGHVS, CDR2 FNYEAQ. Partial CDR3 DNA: TGTGCCAGCAGAGCTCGATTAGATACC. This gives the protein CASRARLDT. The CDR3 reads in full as CASRARLDTYTF.

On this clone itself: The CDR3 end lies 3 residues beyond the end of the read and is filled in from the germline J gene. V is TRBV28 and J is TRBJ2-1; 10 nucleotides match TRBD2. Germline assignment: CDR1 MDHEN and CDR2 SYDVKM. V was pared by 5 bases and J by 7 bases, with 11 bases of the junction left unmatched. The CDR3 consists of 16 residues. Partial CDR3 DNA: TGTGCCAGCAGTCCCCCAGCGGGAGGGTTCGGAAATGAG. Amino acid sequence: CASSPPAGGFGNE. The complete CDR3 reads CASSPPAGGFGNEQFF.

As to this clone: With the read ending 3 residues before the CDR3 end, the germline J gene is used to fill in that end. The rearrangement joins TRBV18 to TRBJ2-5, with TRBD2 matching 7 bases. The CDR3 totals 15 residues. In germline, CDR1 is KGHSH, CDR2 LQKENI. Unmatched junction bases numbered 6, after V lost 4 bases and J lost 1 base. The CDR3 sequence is CASSLGLPRQETQYF. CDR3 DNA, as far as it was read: TGTGCCAGCTCACTGGGACTACCCCGCCAAGAGACC. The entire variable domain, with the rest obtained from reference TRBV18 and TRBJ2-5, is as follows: NAGVMQNPRHLVRRRGQEARLRCSPMKGHSHVYWYRQLPEEGLKFMVYLQKENIIDESGMPKERFSAEFPKEGPSILRIQQVVRGDSAAYFCASSLGLPRQETQYFGPGTRLLVL.

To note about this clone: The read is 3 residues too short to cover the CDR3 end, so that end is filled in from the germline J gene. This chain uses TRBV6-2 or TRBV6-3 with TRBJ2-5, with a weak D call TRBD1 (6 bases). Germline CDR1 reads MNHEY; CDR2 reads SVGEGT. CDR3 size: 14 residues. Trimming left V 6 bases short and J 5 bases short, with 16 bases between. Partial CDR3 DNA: TGTGCCAGCAGCATGGGTGGGGGCGGGGAGACC. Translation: CASSMGGGGET. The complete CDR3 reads CASSMGGGGETQYF.

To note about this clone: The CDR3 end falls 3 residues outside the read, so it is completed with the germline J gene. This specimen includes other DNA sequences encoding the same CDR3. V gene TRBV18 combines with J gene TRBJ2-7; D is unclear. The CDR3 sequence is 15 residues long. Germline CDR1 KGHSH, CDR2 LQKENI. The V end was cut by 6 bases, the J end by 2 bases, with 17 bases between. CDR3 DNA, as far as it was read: TGTGCCAGCTCCCCCCCGTCTTCTCCCGCCTACGAG. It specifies CASSPPSSPAYE. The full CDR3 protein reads CASSPPSSPAYEQYF.

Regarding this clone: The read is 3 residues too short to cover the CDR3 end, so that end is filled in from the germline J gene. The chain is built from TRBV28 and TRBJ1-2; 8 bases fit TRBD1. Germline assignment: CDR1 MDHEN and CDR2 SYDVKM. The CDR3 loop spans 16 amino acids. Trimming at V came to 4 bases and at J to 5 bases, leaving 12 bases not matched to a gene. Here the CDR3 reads CASSSKDRVRGYGYTF. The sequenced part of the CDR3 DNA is TGTGCCAGCAGTTCCAAGGACAGGGTACGAGGGTATGGC.

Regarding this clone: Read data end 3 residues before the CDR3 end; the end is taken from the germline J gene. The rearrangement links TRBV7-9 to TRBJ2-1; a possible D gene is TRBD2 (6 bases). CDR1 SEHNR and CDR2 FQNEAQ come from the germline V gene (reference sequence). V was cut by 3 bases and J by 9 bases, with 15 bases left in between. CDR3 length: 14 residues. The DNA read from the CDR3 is TGTGCCAGCAGCTTCGGGCTAGCGATTGGTGAG. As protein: CASSFGLAIGE. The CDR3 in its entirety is CASSFGLAIGEQFF.

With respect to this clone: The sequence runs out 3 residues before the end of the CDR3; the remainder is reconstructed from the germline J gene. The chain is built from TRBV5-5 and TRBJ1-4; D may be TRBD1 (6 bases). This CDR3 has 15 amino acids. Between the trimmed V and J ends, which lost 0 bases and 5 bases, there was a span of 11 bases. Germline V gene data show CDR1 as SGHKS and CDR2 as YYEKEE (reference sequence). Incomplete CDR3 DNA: TGTGCCAGCAGCTTGGTGGGAGACAGGAATGAAAAA. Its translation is CASSLVGDRNEK. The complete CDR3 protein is CASSLVGDRNEKLFF.

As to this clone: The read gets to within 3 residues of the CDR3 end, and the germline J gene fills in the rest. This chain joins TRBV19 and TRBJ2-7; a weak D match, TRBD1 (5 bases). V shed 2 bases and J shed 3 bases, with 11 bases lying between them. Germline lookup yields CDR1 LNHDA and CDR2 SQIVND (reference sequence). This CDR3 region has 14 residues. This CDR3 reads CASSISRAFYEQYF. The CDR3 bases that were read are TGTGCCAGTAGTATAAGCAGGGCTTTCTACGAG.

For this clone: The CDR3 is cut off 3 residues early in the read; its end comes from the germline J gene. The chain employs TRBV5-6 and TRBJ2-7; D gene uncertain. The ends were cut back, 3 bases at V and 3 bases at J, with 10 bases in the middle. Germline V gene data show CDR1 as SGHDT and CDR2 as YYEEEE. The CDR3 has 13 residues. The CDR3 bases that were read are TGTGCCAGCAGCTCACCGGCAGGCTACGAG. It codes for CASSSPAGYE. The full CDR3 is CASSSPAGYEQYF.

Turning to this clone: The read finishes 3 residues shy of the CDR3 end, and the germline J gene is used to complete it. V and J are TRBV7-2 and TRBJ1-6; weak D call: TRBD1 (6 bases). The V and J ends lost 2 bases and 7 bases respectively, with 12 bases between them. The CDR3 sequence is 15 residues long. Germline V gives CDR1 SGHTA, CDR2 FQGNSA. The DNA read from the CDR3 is TGTGCCAGCAGCTTAATTGGACAGAAGAATTCACCC. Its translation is CASSLIGQKNSP. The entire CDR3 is CASSLIGQKNSPLHF.

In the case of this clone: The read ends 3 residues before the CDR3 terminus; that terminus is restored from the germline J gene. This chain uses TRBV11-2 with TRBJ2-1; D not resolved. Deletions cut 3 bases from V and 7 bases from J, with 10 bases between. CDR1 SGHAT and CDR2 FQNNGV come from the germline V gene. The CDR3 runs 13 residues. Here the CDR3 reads CASSLAPFNEQFF. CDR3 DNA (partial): TGTGCCAGCAGCTTGGCTCCCTTTAATGAG.

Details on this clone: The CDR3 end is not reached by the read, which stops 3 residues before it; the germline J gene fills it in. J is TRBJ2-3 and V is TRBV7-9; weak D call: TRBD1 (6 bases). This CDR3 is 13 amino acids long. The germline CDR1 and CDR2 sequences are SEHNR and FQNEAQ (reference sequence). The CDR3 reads CAKAKEGEEAQYF. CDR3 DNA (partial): TGTGCCAAAGCAAAAGAGGGGGAAGAGGCG. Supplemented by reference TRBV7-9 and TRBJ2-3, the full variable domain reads DTGVSQNPRHKITKRGQNVTFRCDPISEHNRLYWYRQTLGQGPEFLTYFQNEAQLEKSRLLSDRFSAERPKGSFSTLEIQRTEQGDSAMYLCAKAKEGEEAQYFGPGTRLTVL.

CDR3 region: CASSLHRGLPYEQYF. The sequenced part of the CDR3 DNA is TGCGCCAGCAGCTTGCACAGGGGGCTCCCCTACGAG. The genes are TRBV5-1 and TRBJ2-7; 9 bases are a match to TRBD1. The CDR3 end is not reached by the read, which stops 3 residues before it; the germline J gene fills it in. The CDR3 contains 15 residues. V was pared by 1 base and J by 2 bases, with 4 bases of the junction left unmatched. Per the germline V gene, CDR1 is SGHRS and CDR2 is YFSETQ.

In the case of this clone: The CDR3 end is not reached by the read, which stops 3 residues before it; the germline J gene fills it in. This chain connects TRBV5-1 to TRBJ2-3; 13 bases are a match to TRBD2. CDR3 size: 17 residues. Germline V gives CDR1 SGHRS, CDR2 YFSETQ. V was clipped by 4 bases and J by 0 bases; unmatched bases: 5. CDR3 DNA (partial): TGCGCCAGCAGCAAGGGACTAGCGGGGTTAAGCACAGATACG. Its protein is CASSKGLAGLSTDT. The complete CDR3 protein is CASSKGLAGLSTDTQYF.

The CDR3 loop reads CASSDGQGYGYGYTF. Partial CDR3 DNA: TGTGCCAGCAGTGATGGGCAGGGGTACGGCTATGGC. The J gene is TRBJ1-2, the V gene TRBV6-1; D perhaps matches TRBD1 (6 bases). The CDR3 end falls 3 residues outside the read, so it is completed with the germline J gene. With 3 bases removed from V and 4 bases from J, the gap between germline ends came to 15 bases. CDR3 length equals 15 residues. Germline V gene sequence: CDR1 MNHNS, CDR2 SASEGT.

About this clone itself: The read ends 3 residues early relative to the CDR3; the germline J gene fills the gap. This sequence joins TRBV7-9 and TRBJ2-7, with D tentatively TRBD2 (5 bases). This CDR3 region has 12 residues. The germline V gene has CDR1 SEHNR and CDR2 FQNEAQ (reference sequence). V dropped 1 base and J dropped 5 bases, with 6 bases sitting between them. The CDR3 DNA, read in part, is TGTGCCAGCAGCTTAGGACTACACGAG. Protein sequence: CASSLGLHE. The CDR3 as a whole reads CASSLGLHEQYF.

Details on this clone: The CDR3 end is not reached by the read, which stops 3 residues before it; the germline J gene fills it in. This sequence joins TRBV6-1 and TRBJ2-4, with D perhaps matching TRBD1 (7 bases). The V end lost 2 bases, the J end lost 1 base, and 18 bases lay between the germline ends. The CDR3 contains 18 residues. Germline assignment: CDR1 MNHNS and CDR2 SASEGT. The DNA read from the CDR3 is TGTGCCAGCAGTGAACAAGGGGGCGCAGGGGGGGCCAAAAACATT. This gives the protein CASSEQGGAGGAKNI. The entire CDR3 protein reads CASSEQGGAGGAKNIQYF.